The present entry profiles one TCR beta chain with its context. Antigen: not known. This record comes from a study of cytomegalovirus exposure and HLA in healthy donors. Study outcomes and limitations: Analysis was carried out at a later point, and it linked a missense DCLRE1C variant to TCR beta V- and J-gene trimming.

Those who donated were healthy bone marrow donors. Amplification used 60 Vbeta primers and 13 Jbeta primers. The table came from immunoSEQ multiplex PCR; TCRdb's copy has only in-frame clones and leaves some out. This sample has tens of thousands of clones, with 62% found just once. V shed 8 bases and J 2 bases; nucleotides not matched to a gene: 5. CDR3 size: 14 residues. Germline V gene sequence: CDR1 SGHDT, CDR2 YYEEEE. This receptor was taken from a woman in her twenties or thirties in good health and CMV-seropositive. Sequenced input: PBMCs. The chain links TRBV5-6 to TRBJ2-2; 8 bases agree with TRBD1. The CDR3 nucleotides are TGTGCCAGTCATCAGGGGGCCAACACCGGGGAGCTGTTTTTT. This sequence encodes CASHQGANTGELFF.